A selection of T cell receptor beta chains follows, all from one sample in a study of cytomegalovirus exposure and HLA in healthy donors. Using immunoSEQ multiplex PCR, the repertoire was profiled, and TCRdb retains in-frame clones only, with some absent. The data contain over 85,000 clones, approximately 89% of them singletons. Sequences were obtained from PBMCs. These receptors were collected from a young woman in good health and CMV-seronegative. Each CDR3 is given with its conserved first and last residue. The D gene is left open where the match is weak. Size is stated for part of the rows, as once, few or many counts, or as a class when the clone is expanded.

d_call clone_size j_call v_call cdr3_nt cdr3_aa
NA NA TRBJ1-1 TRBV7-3 TGTGCCAGCAGCTTAAGAGGGAACACTGAAGCTTTCTTT CASSLRGNTEAFF
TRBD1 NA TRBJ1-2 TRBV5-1 TGCGCCAGCAGCTTGGAGCGTCAGGGGGCGAACCCGACGGGTGGCTACACCTTC CASSLERQGANPTGGYTF
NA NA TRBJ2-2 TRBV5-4 TGTGCCAGCAGCTTGGTCCCGGAGTCCCCGATGTTGAACACCGGGGAGCTGTTTTTT CASSLVPESPMLNTGELFF
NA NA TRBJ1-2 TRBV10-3 TGTGCCATCAGTGAGTGGGCGCATGGCTACACCTTC CAISEWAHGYTF
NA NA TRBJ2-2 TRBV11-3 TGTGCCAGCAGCTCGCAGGAGAACACCGGGGAGCTGTTTTTT CASSSQENTGELFF
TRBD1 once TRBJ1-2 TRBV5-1 TGCGCCAGCAGCTTGTATGCGACAGGGGATGGCTACACCTTC CASSLYATGDGYTF
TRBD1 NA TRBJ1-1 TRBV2 TGTGCCAGCAGGACGGGACAGGGGATGACGGAGACTGAAGCTTTCTTT CASRTGQGMTETEAFF
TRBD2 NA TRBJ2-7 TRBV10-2 TGCGCCAGCAGAGATGGGACTAGCGGTGAATGGGGGCTGTGGACCTCCTACGAGCAGTACTTC CASRDGTSGEWGLWTSYEQYF
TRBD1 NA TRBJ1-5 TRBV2 TGTGCCAGCAGTGTTGGGACAGGGTTACAGCCCCAGCATTTT CASSVGTGLQPQHF
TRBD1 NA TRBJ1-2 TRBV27 TGTGCCAGCAGCAAATCGACAGGGAGAGACTATGGCTACACCTTC CASSKSTGRDYGYTF
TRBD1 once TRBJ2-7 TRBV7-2 TGTGCCAGCAGCTTAGTCGGGACAGGGGGCGGCTACGAGCAGTACTTC CASSLVGTGGGYEQYF
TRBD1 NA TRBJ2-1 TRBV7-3 TGTGCCAGCAGCTTCCGGGACAGGGGCGATGAGCAGTTCTTC CASSFRDRGDEQFF
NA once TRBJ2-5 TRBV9 TGTGCCAGCAGCCCGACCCCGGGACACATACTAACTGAGACCCAGTACTTC CASSPTPGHILTETQYF
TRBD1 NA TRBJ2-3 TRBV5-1 TGCGCCAGCAGCTTGGCAGGACAGGCTCCTAGCACAGATACGCAGTATTTT CASSLAGQAPSTDTQYF
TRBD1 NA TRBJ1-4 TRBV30 TGTGCCTGGAGTGCAGGACAGGGGGCAACTAATGAAAAACTGTTTTTT CAWSAGQGATNEKLFF
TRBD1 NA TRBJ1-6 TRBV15 TGTGCCACCAGCAGAACAGGGGGCGACTCACCCCTCCACTTT CATSRTGGDSPLHF
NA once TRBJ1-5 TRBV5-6 TGTGCCAGCAGCTTAGGAGCCGCTCCGCAAAATAGCAATCAGCCCCAGCATTTT CASSLGAAPQNSNQPQHF
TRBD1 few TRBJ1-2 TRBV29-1 TGCAGCGTCGCCAACCCAGGGGGCTATGGCTACACCTTC CSVANPGGYGYTF
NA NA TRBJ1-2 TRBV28 TGTGCCAGCAATTTATACTCGGGATCCCATGGCTACACCTTC CASNLYSGSHGYTF
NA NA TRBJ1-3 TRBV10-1 TGCGCCAGCAGTGTAGGAATCGGAGCTGGAAACACCATATATTTT CASSVGIGAGNTIYF
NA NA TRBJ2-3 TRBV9 TGTGCCAGCAGCGTAGTCGGCGGGATTAGCACAGATACGCAGTATTTT CASSVVGGISTDTQYF
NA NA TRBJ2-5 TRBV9 TGTGCCAGCAGCGTAGGGACAGCTAGGCAAGAGACCCAGTACTTC CASSVGTARQETQYF
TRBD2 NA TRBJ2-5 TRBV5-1 TGCGCCAGCAGCTTCACTAGCGCGTACCAAGAGACCCAGTACTTC CASSFTSAYQETQYF
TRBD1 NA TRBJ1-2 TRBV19 TGTGCCAGTAGTATGACAGGGACCTACTATGGCTACACCTTC CASSMTGTYYGYTF
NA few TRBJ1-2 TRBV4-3 TGCGCCAGCAGCCAAGATACGGGTTATGGCTACACCTTC CASSQDTGYGYTF
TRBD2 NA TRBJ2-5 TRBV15 TGTGCCACCAGCAGAGGTTTGGCGGGGGTCCAAGAGACCCAGTACTTC CATSRGLAGVQETQYF
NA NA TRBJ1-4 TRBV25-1 TGTGCCAGCAGTGGCTTGACATCGGCGAATGAAAAACTGTTTTTT CASSGLTSANEKLFF
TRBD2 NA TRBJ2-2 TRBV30 TGTGCCTGGAGTGTACTAGCGGGGGACACCGGGGAGCTGTTTTTT CAWSVLAGDTGELFF
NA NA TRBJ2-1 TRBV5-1 TGCGCCAGCAGCTTGGCTACAGAGTACAATGAGCAGTTCTTC CASSLATEYNEQFF
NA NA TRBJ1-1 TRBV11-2 TGTGCCAGCAGCTCTCGGGGTCACACTGAAGCTTTCTTT CASSSRGHTEAFF
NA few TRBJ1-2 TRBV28 TGTGCCAGCAGTTTGGGGGCGAGGGGATATGGCTACACCTTC CASSLGARGYGYTF
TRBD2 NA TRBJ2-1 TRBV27 TGTGCCAGCAGTTCCCTAAAGACTAGCGGAGGGGGCAATGAGCAGTTCTTC CASSSLKTSGGGNEQFF
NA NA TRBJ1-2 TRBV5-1 TGCGCCAGCAGCAACCAGGGTTCTAGTTATGGCTACACCTTC CASSNQGSSYGYTF
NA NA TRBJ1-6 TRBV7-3 TGTGCCAGCAGCTTAATGCAGGGCCCCAATTCACCCCTCCACTTT CASSLMQGPNSPLHF
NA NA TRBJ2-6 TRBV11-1 TGTGCCAGCAGCTTAGTCCTCTCTGGGGCCAACGTCCTGACTTTC CASSLVLSGANVLTF
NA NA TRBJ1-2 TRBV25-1 TGTGCCAGCAGTGAACCCGGTCAGGGGCGTTATGGCTACACCTTC CASSEPGQGRYGYTF
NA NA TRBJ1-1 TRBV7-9 TGTGCCAGTAGCGAGGGCACTGAAGCTTTCTTT CASSEGTEAFF
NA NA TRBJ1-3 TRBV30 TGTGCCTGGACCCCACTTGGAAACACCATATATTTT CAWTPLGNTIYF
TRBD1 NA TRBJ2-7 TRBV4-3 TGCGCCAGCAGCCAATTCAGGGGGCAGTACGAGCAGTACTTC CASSQFRGQYEQYF
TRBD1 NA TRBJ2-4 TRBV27 TGTGCCCTCTTTGGACAGGGCTGGGAAGCCAAAAACATTCAGTACTTC CALFGQGWEAKNIQYF
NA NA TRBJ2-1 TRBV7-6 TGTGCCAGCATAGACAGGAGGCGAGGGAATGAGCAGTTCTTC CASIDRRRGNEQFF
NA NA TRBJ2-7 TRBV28 TGTGCCAGCAGTTTGGGCAAAGAGAGCCAGTACTTC CASSLGKESQYF
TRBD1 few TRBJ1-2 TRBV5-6 TGTGCCAGCAGCTTGACAGGGGTCTATGGCTACACCTTC CASSLTGVYGYTF
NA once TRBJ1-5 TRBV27 TGTGCCAGCACCCCGGGGGGCGGCGGCAATCAGCCCCAGCATTTT CASTPGGGGNQPQHF
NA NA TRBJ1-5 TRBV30 TGTGCCTGGAGTGTACACGGGAATCAGCCCCAGCATTTT CAWSVHGNQPQHF